The entry that follows covers one T cell receptor (beta chain) sequence. Antigen unknown. The sample belongs to a study of memory CD4+ T cells and cytomegalovirus serostatus. Single viable CD3+CD4+CD8-CD45RO+ cells were sorted as the memory CD4+ T cells. Study observations and caveats: CD4+ memory repertoires contained about two fifths of the 164 reported CMV TCRbeta sequences.

This CDR3 is 15 amino acids long. Trimming left V 3 bases short and J 1 base short, with 13 bases between. Germline CDR1 is SGHRS and CDR2 is YFSETQ. As processed by the authors: After removing out-of-frame reads, 2,204,828 distinct TCRbeta sequences remained. Produced via immunoSEQ multiplex PCR; TCRdb's table is partial and in-frame only. V, J and clone size are taken as reported in that table, and D and trimming were inferred from the DNA itself. The sample contains 40,000 to 55,000 clones, roughly 80% of which appear only once. The genes are TRBV5-1 and TRBJ1-1; D might be TRBD1 (6 bases). This clonotype was sampled from an adult in good health and CMV-seropositive. The sample consisted of memory CD4+ T cells from blood. As DNA, the CDR3 is TGCGCCAGCAGCTACCTTGGGACACCGAACACTGAAGCTTTCTTT. Its translation: CASSYLGTPNTEAFF.